The rows below give T cell receptor beta chains drawn from one sample of a study of blood T cell repertoires in COVID-19. Profiling relied on immunoSEQ multiplex PCR, and the TCRdb table lists in-frame clones only, not all of them. The sample has 200,000 to 300,000 clones; approximately 84% are singletons. The source material was peripheral blood. The source is an elderly woman with acute or convalescent COVID-19. Both conserved end residues are part of each CDR3. Fields, in order: clone size, J gene, V gene, D gene, CDR3 protein, CDR3 DNA. A D gene is named only where the DNA matches it firmly. Some rows have no size entry. The others give once, few or many, or a class for an expanded clone.

size: few; J: TRBJ2-3; V: TRBV29-1; D: TRBD2; CDR3: CSVEVSGTSTDTQYF; DNA: TGCAGCGTTGAGGTTAGCGGGACTAGCACAGATACGCAGTATTTT
size: once; J: TRBJ2-1; V: TRBV28; D: -; CDR3: CASSSGRNEQFF; DNA: TGTGCCAGCAGCTCAGGGAGGAATGAGCAGTTCTTC
size: -; J: TRBJ1-5; V: TRBV19; D: TRBD1; CDR3: CASSLDRTRELVGPQHF; DNA: TGTGCCAGTAGTCTGGACAGGACGCGAGAGTTAGTGGGGCCCCAGCATTTT
size: once; J: TRBJ1-1; V: TRBV27; D: -; CDR3: CASSPGHWNTEAFF; DNA: TGTGCCAGCAGTCCGGGACACTGGAACACTGAAGCTTTCTTT
size: -; J: TRBJ2-5; V: TRBV2; D: TRBD1; CDR3: CASDRQGQETQYF; DNA: TGTGCCAGCGACCGACAGGGGCAAGAGACCCAGTACTTC
size: -; J: TRBJ2-4; V: TRBV7-9; D: TRBD1; CDR3: CASILTGGQNIQYF; DNA: TGTGCCAGCATTCTTACAGGGGGTCAAAACATTCAGTACTTC
size: few; J: TRBJ2-2; V: TRBV14; D: TRBD2; CDR3: CASSQDLLARTGELFF; DNA: TGTGCCAGCAGCCAAGATCTACTAGCGAGGACCGGGGAGCTGTTTTTT
size: -; J: TRBJ1-5; V: TRBV5-5; D: -; CDR3: CASSLLGGASNQPQHF; DNA: TGTGCCAGCAGCTTATTGGGGGGGGCAAGCAATCAGCCCCAGCATTTT
size: -; J: TRBJ2-4; V: TRBV6-1; D: TRBD2; CDR3: CASSEAPTSGGKNIQYF; DNA: TGTGCCAGCAGTGAAGCCCCGACTAGCGGGGGTAAAAACATTCAGTACTTC
size: -; J: TRBJ1-2; V: TRBV7-2; D: TRBD1; CDR3: CASSPGQGNYGYTF; DNA: TGTGCCAGCAGCCCCGGACAGGGGAACTATGGCTACACCTTC
size: -; J: TRBJ2-7; V: TRBV5-1; D: -; CDR3: CASGAGGGVYEQYF; DNA: TGCGCCAGCGGAGCTGGGGGAGGAGTATACGAGCAGTACTTC
size: -; J: TRBJ1-2; V: TRBV18; D: TRBD1; CDR3: CASSPQGANYGYTF; DNA: TGTGCCAGCTCACCACAGGGGGCGAACTATGGCTACACCTTC
size: -; J: TRBJ2-1; V: TRBV6-1; D: TRBD2; CDR3: CASSESGVSSYNEQFF; DNA: TGTGCCAGCAGTGAAAGCGGGGTAAGCTCCTACAATGAGCAGTTCTTC
size: -; J: TRBJ2-7; V: TRBV5-1; D: TRBD1; CDR3: CASSLLLPGTGVNEQYF; DNA: TGCGCCAGCAGCTTGTTGCTCCCGGGGACAGGGGTCAACGAGCAGTACTTC
size: -; J: TRBJ2-7; V: TRBV11-1; D: -; CDR3: CASSLIDEQYF; DNA: TGTGCCAGCAGCTTAATCGACGAGCAGTACTTC
size: -; J: TRBJ2-3; V: TRBV19; D: -; CDR3: CASSKAGKASTDTQYF; DNA: TGTGCCAGTAGTAAGGCGGGGAAAGCTAGCACAGATACGCAGTATTTT
size: -; J: TRBJ1-2; V: TRBV21-1; D: -; CDR3: CASSRGQNLFYGYTF; DNA: TGTGCCAGCAGCAGGGGACAGAACCTATTCTATGGCTACACCTTC
size: -; J: TRBJ1-3; V: TRBV10-3; D: -; CDR3: CAIMGAGEPGNTIYF; DNA: TGTGCCATCATGGGCGCGGGTGAACCAGGAAACACCATATATTTT
size: once; J: TRBJ2-2; V: TRBV19; D: TRBD2; CDR3: CASSKWTSGTDGELFF; DNA: TGTGCCAGTAGTAAGTGGACTAGCGGGACTGACGGGGAGCTGTTTTTT
size: -; J: TRBJ1-2; V: TRBV28; D: TRBD1; CDR3: CASSLYGGQVPTRGYTF; DNA: TGTGCCAGCAGTTTATATGGGGGACAGGTCCCAACGAGGGGCTACACCTTC
size: -; J: TRBJ1-3; V: TRBV10-3; D: TRBD1; CDR3: CAISVDRGLLGNTIYF; DNA: TGTGCCATCAGCGTCGACAGGGGGCTTCTTGGAAACACCATATATTTT
size: -; J: TRBJ1-6; V: TRBV6-4; D: -; CDR3: CASSETYNSPLHF; DNA: TGTGCCAGCAGCGAGACATATAATTCACCCCTCCACTTT
size: -; J: TRBJ1-5; V: TRBV10-2; D: -; CDR3: CASMTGNQPQHF; DNA: TGCGCCAGCATGACAGGCAATCAGCCCCAGCATTTT
size: -; J: TRBJ2-3; V: TRBV18; D: TRBD2; CDR3: CASSFLTSGSTDTQYF; DNA: TGTGCCAGCTCATTCTTGACTAGCGGTAGCACAGATACGCAGTATTTT
size: -; J: TRBJ1-1; V: TRBV27; D: TRBD1; CDR3: CASSPKTGAPGVGEAFF; DNA: TGTGCCAGCAGTCCCAAGACAGGGGCGCCGGGAGTAGGTGAAGCTTTCTTT
size: -; J: TRBJ1-6; V: TRBV7-9; D: -; CDR3: CASSLEQGNNSPLHF; DNA: TGTGCCAGCAGCTTAGAGCAGGGGAACAATTCACCCCTCCACTTT
size: -; J: TRBJ1-2; V: TRBV3-1/TRBV3-2; D: -; CDR3: CASSQEGAGSYYGYTF; DNA: TGTGCCAGCAGCCAAGAGGGGGCAGGGTCTTACTATGGCTACACCTTC
size: -; J: TRBJ1-6; V: TRBV6-5; D: -; CDR3: CASTRGVGDSPLHF; DNA: TGTGCATCGACTCGGGGTGTTGGGGATTCACCCCTCCACTTT
size: -; J: TRBJ1-4; V: TRBV19; D: TRBD1; CDR3: CASSRDRGYEKLFF; DNA: TGTGCCAGTAGCAGAGACAGGGGGTATGAAAAACTGTTTTTT
size: -; J: TRBJ2-7; V: TRBV18; D: -; CDR3: CASSPLGGEPYEQYF; DNA: TGTGCCAGCTCACCATTAGGAGGGGAACCCTACGAGCAGTACTTC
size: -; J: TRBJ2-3; V: TRBV12-3/TRBV12-4; D: -; CDR3: CASSSRGDTQYF; DNA: TGTGCCAGCAGCTCAAGGGGGGATACGCAGTATTTT
size: -; J: TRBJ1-6; V: TRBV3-1/TRBV3-2; D: -; CDR3: CASSQGTRDNSPLHF; DNA: TGTGCCAGCAGCCAAGGGACCAGGGATAATTCACCCCTCCACTTT
size: -; J: TRBJ2-7; V: TRBV6-6; D: TRBD2; CDR3: CASSLTSGDTYEQYF; DNA: TGTGCCAGCAGCCTTACTAGCGGGGACACCTACGAGCAGTACTTC
size: few; J: TRBJ2-7; V: TRBV18; D: TRBD2; CDR3: CASSQGLAGDEQYF; DNA: TGTGCCAGCTCTCAGGGACTAGCGGGCGACGAGCAGTACTTC
size: -; J: TRBJ1-5; V: TRBV7-9; D: TRBD1; CDR3: CASSPRDRYQPQHF; DNA: TGTGCCAGCAGCCCCCGGGACAGGTATCAGCCCCAGCATTTT
size: -; J: TRBJ2-6; V: TRBV10-3; D: -; CDR3: CAIRGTKTGVSTGANVLTF; DNA: TGTGCCATCAGGGGAACTAAAACGGGGGTGAGCACTGGGGCCAACGTCCTGACTTTC
size: -; J: TRBJ2-7; V: TRBV7-9; D: TRBD1; CDR3: CASSLTGTGLLYEQYF; DNA: TGTGCCAGCAGCTTAACTGGGACAGGCCTCCTCTACGAGCAGTACTTC